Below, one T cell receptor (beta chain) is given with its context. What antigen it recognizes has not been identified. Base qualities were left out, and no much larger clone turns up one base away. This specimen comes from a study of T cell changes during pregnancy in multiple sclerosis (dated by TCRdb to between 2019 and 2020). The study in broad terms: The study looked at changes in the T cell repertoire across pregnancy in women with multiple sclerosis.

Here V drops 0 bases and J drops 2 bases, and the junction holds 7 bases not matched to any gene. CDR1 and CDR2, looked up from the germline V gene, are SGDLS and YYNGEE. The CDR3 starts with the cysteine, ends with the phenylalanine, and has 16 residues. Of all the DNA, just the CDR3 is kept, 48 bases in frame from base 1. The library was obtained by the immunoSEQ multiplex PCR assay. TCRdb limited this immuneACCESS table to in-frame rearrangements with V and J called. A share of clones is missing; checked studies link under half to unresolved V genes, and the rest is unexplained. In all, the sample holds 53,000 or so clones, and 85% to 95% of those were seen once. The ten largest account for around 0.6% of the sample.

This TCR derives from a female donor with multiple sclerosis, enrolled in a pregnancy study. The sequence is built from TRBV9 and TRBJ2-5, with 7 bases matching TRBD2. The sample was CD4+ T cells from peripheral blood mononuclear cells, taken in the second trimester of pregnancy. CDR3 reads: CASSVGPAGPQETQYF. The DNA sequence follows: TGTGCCAGCAGCGTAGGCCCAGCGGGGCCTCAAGAGACCCAGTACTTC.